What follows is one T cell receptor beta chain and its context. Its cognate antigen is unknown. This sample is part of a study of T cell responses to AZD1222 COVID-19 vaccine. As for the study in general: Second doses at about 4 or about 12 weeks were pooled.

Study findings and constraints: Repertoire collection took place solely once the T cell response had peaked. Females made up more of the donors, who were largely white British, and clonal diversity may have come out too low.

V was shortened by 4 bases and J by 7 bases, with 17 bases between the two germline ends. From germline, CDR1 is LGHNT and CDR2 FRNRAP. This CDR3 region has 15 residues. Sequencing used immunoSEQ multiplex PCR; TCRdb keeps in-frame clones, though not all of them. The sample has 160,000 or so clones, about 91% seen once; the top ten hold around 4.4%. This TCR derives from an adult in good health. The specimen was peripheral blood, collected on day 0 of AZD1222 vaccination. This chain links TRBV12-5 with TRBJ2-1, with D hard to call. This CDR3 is CASGYPSYDRNEQFF. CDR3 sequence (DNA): TGTGCTAGTGGTTACCCGTCCTACGATCGGAATGAGCAGTTCTTC.